Listed below are T cell receptor beta chains from one sample, sequenced in a study of long-term antiretroviral therapy in people with HIV. Repertoires were generated with immunoSEQ multiplex PCR, while TCRdb's copy carries only in-frame clones and drops some. Among 25,000 to 35,000 clones listed, roughly 90% were seen once. The sample here was unsorted PBMCs, taken 3.1 years after starting antiretroviral therapy. These receptors were obtained from a man between 18 and 35 years old with HIV. Both conserved end residues are part of each CDR3. The D gene is left open where the match is weak. Expanded clones are given a class, and other clones once, few, many or no size at all.

NA,NA,TRBV9,TRBJ1-1,CASSVGAVMNTEAFF,TGTGCCAGCAGCGTAGGGGCAGTGATGAACACTGAAGCTTTCTTT
once,TRBD2,TRBV7-2,TRBJ2-3,CASSQGTSGSDTQYF,TGTGCCAGCAGCCAGGGGACTAGCGGTTCTGATACGCAGTATTTT
few,NA,TRBV6-6,TRBJ1-6,CAGSSASYNSPLHF,TGTGCCGGGTCGAGCGCCAGCTATAATTCACCCCTCCACTTT
NA,NA,TRBV7-9,TRBJ1-2,CASSLATEGSYGYTF,TGTGCCAGCAGCTTAGCGACAGAAGGGAGCTATGGCTACACCTTC
NA,NA,TRBV25-1,TRBJ2-1,CASSRFNEQFF,TGTGCCAGCAGTCGGTTCAATGAGCAGTTCTTC
once,TRBD2,TRBV4-3,TRBJ2-1,CASSRLLAGGPIVNEQFF,TGCGCCAGCAGCCGCCTACTAGCGGGAGGGCCGATAGTCAATGAGCAGTTCTTC
NA,NA,TRBV6-5,TRBJ2-7,CASMVGGGGSYEQYF,TGTGCCAGCATGGTCGGGGGAGGGGGTTCCTACGAGCAGTACTTC
NA,NA,TRBV4-2,TRBJ1-5,CASSQEGGRGYQPQHF,TGTGCCAGCAGCCAAGAAGGAGGCAGGGGTTATCAGCCCCAGCATTTT
NA,NA,TRBV7-8,TRBJ1-4,CASSLVDVGRGKLFF,TGTGCCAGCAGCTTAGTGGATGTGGGGCGAGGAAAACTGTTTTTT
NA,NA,TRBV15,TRBJ1-1,CATSRDTPRDTEAFF,TGTGCCACCAGCAGAGACACCCCAAGGGACACTGAAGCTTTCTTT
NA,NA,TRBV4-2,TRBJ2-2,CASSPSSGGNTGELFF,TGTGCCAGCAGCCCCTCTTCCGGGGGGAACACCGGGGAGCTGTTTTTT
medium-sized,TRBD1,TRBV5-1,TRBJ1-1,CASSLGTGGLYTEAFF,TGCGCCAGCAGCTTGGGGACAGGGGGCCTCTACACTGAAGCTTTCTTT
NA,TRBD1,TRBV7-2,TRBJ1-3,CASSREGGGNTIYF,TGTGCCAGCAGCAGGGAAGGGGGCGGAAACACCATATATTTT
once,TRBD1,TRBV7-3,TRBJ2-2,CASSRTGAANTGELFF,TGTGCCAGCAGCCGCACAGGGGCCGCGAACACCGGGGAGCTGTTTTTT
NA,NA,TRBV5-1,TRBJ2-7,CASSQGGGSYEQYF,TGCGCCAGCAGCCAAGGAGGGGGGTCCTACGAGCAGTACTTC
NA,TRBD2,TRBV5-4,TRBJ2-2,CASSWGLAGGPTGELFF,TGTGCCAGCAGCTGGGGACTAGCGGGGGGGCCCACCGGGGAGCTGTTTTTT
NA,TRBD1,TRBV5-4,TRBJ2-7,CASSAGQDNYEQYF,TGTGCCAGCAGCGCGGGACAGGACAACTACGAGCAGTACTTC
NA,NA,TRBV5-1,TRBJ2-5,CASSLEAGQEETQYF,TGCGCCAGCAGCTTGGAGGCAGGGCAGGAAGAGACCCAGTACTTC
NA,TRBD2,TRBV11-3,TRBJ2-1,CASSLVPGLAGKGGEQFF,TGTGCCAGCAGCTTAGTCCCGGGACTAGCGGGAAAAGGGGGTGAGCAGTTCTTC
NA,TRBD2,TRBV13,TRBJ2-7,CASSLGRSGLSSYEQYF,TGTGCCAGCAGCTTGGGACGTAGCGGGCTAAGCTCCTACGAGCAGTACTTC
NA,NA,TRBV6-1,TRBJ1-3,CASRGRWDTIYF,TGTGCCAGCAGGGGGAGGTGGGACACCATATATTTT
NA,TRBD1,TRBV2,TRBJ1-4,CASIRDRTGGRLDEKLFF,TGTGCCAGCATACGAGACCGGACAGGGGGCCGCCTTGATGAAAAACTGTTTTTT
NA,NA,TRBV9,TRBJ2-7,CASSVGLSWDEQYF,TGTGCCAGCAGCGTAGGTTTATCCTGGGACGAGCAGTACTTC
NA,TRBD2,TRBV11-2,TRBJ2-3,CASTAGVTDTQYF,TGTGCCAGCACCGCGGGGGTCACAGATACGCAGTATTTT
NA,NA,TRBV2,TRBJ1-2,CASSAAGSDYGYTF,TGTGCCAGCAGTGCGGCGGGATCTGACTATGGCTACACCTTC
NA,NA,TRBV4-1,TRBJ2-1,CASSQDIVAAAYNEQFF,TGCGCCAGCAGCCAAGATATAGTAGCGGCTGCCTACAATGAGCAGTTCTTC
NA,TRBD2,TRBV5-6,TRBJ2-7,CASSPPRGLAAYEQYF,TGTGCCAGCAGCCCGCCTCGGGGACTAGCGGCATACGAGCAGTACTTC
once,NA,TRBV4-1,TRBJ1-4,CASSQGAFDEGEKLFF,TGCGCCAGCAGCCAAGGGGCATTTGACGAGGGAGAAAAACTGTTTTTT
few,TRBD2,TRBV10-3,TRBJ2-7,CATGLAGAGEQYF,TGTGCCACTGGACTAGCGGGAGCTGGCGAGCAGTACTTC
NA,NA,TRBV27,TRBJ1-1,CASRPTWTEFAEAFF,TGTGCCAGCAGACCAACCTGGACAGAGTTCGCTGAAGCTTTCTTT
NA,NA,TRBV19,TRBJ2-1,CASSIGLNNEQFF,TGTGCCAGTAGTATTGGGCTGAACAATGAGCAGTTCTTC
NA,TRBD2,TRBV5-4,TRBJ2-1,CASTLGGNTEQFF,TGTGCCAGCACCCTGGGAGGGAACACTGAGCAGTTCTTC
NA,NA,TRBV6-5,TRBJ2-5,CASRLTGGGTQYF,TGTGCCAGCAGGCTGACTGGCGGAGGGACCCAGTACTTC
NA,NA,TRBV9,TRBJ2-5,CASSVGVVGEETQYF,TGTGCCAGCAGCGTAGGAGTAGTAGGGGAAGAGACCCAGTACTTC
NA,NA,TRBV9,TRBJ2-7,CASSAGSGREQYF,TGTGCCAGCAGCGCCGGTTCGGGGCGCGAGCAGTACTTC
NA,NA,TRBV19,TRBJ1-2,CASRGVYGYTF,TGTGCCAGTAGAGGGGTCTATGGCTACACCTTC
NA,NA,TRBV7-7,TRBJ2-2,CASSLARGAGELFF,TGTGCTAGCAGCTTAGCTCGGGGTGCCGGGGAGCTGTTTTTT
NA,NA,TRBV29-1,TRBJ2-7,CSVHRGGEQYF,TGCAGCGTACACAGGGGGGGGGAGCAGTACTTC
NA,TRBD2,TRBV7-2,TRBJ2-3,CASSRGSGGGTDTQYF,TGTGCCAGCAGCCGGGGGAGCGGGGGGGGCACAGATACGCAGTATTTT
NA,NA,TRBV15,TRBJ2-1,CATSMGGPIEQFF,TGTGCCACCAGCATGGGGGGACCAATTGAGCAGTTCTTC
NA,NA,TRBV6-1,TRBJ2-1,CASSGPPPTRTGYNEQFF,TGTGCCAGCAGTGGCCCCCCTCCTACTAGGACGGGCTACAATGAGCAGTTCTTC
NA,NA,TRBV5-6,TRBJ2-4,CASSLLGAEKNIQYF,TGTGCCAGCAGCTTGTTGGGGGCTGAGAAAAACATTCAGTACTTC
NA,NA,TRBV29-1,TRBJ1-1,CSVDRDRAEAFF,TGCAGCGTTGACAGGGATAGGGCTGAAGCTTTCTTT
NA,NA,TRBV19,TRBJ2-7,CASSASFGSYEQYF,TGTGCCAGTAGTGCTTCATTCGGGAGCTACGAGCAGTACTTC
NA,NA,TRBV25-1,TRBJ2-7,CASSVGWARGYFEQYF,TGTGCCAGCAGTGTCGGCTGGGCGCGTGGATACTTCGAGCAGTACTTC
NA,NA,TRBV9,TRBJ2-1,CASSLAPGRAPFF,TGTGCCAGCAGTCTCGCCCCGGGACGGGCGCCGTTCTTC